This TCR beta chain appears in the sequencing data of a study of T cell responses to AZD1222 COVID-19 vaccine. Study results and caveats: The donor cohort was predominantly white British with a female majority, and clonal diversity may have been underestimated. AZD1222 recipients seropositive at baseline numbered only 5 or 6. Two AZD1222 doses significantly raised spike-specific TCR breadth and depth over controls. Close to half of spike-specific TCRs reportedly recognize unmutated variant regions.

Libraries were prepared by immunoSEQ multiplex PCR; TCRdb keeps only in-frame clonotypes and omits some of them. In the table there are about 55,000 clones, 70% to 90% of which are singletons. J lost 5 bases, V lost 5 bases, and 5 bases had no gene match. The germline V gene has CDR1 LGHDT and CDR2 YNNKEL (reference sequence). CDR3 length equals 13 residues. Worth noting for this clone: Antigen specificity is unknown.

The chain uses TRBV3-1 (or the pseudogene TRBV3-2) and TRBJ2-7; 8 bases are shared with TRBD1. The source is an adult in good health. The material was peripheral blood, obtained on day 0 of AZD1222 vaccination. This chain's CDR3 is CASSSGGLNEQYF. As DNA, the CDR3 is TGTGCCAGCAGCTCAGGGGGCTTAAACGAGCAGTACTTC.